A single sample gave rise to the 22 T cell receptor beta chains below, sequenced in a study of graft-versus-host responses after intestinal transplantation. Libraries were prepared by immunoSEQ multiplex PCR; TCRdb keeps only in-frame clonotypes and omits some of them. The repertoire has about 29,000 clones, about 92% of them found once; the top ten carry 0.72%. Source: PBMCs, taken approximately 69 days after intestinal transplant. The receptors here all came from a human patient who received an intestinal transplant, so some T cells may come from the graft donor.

This CDR3 reads CASDRTGLGQPQHF. The CDR3 DNA sequence: TGTGCCAGCGATCGGACAGGTCTAGGTCAGCCCCAGCATTTT. The chain recombines TRBV6-1 with TRBJ1-5; 7 bases agree with TRBD1. The CDR3 is 14 residues long. In germline, CDR1 is MNHNS, CDR2 SASEGT. The J segment lost 6 bases and the V segment lost 8 bases, leaving 10 bases of the junction unmatched.

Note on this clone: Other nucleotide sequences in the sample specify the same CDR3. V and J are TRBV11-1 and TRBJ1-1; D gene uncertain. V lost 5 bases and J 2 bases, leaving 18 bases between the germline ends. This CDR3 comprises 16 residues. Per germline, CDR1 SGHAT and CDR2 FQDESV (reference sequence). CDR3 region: CASSPVNRHSNTEAFF. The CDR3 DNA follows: TGTGCCAGCAGCCCTGTTAATCGGCACTCCAACACTGAAGCTTTCTTT. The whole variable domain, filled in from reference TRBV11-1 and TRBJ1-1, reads EAEVAQSPRYKITEKSQAVAFWCDPISGHATLYWYRQILGQGPELLVQFQDESVVDDSQLPKDRFSAERLKGVDSTLKIQPAELGDSAMYLCASSPVNRHSNTEAFFGQGTRLTVV.

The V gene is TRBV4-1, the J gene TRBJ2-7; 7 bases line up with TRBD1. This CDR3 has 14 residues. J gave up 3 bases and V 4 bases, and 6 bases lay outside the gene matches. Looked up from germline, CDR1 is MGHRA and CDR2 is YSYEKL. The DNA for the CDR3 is TGCGCCAGCAGCCTGACAGGGAAGAACTACGAGCAGTACTTC. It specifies CASSLTGKNYEQYF.

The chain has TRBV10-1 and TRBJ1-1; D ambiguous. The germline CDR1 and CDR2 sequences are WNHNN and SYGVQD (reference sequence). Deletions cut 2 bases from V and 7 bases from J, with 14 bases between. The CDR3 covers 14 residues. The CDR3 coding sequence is TGCGCCAGCAGTGAGCGAGGGAAGCTCCTTGAAGCTTTCTTT. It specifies CASSERGKLLEAFF.

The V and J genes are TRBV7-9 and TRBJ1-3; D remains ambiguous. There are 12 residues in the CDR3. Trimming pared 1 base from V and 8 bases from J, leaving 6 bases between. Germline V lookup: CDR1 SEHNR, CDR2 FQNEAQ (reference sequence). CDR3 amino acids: CASSLEVYTIYF. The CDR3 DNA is TGTGCCAGCAGCTTAGAGGTGTACACCATATATTTT.

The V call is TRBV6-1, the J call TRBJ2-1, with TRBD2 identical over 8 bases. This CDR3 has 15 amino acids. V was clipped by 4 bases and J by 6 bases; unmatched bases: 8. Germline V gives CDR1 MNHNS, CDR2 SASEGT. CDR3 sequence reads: CASSAWVAGPNEQFF. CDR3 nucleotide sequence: TGTGCCAGCAGTGCCTGGGTAGCGGGGCCCAATGAGCAGTTCTTC.

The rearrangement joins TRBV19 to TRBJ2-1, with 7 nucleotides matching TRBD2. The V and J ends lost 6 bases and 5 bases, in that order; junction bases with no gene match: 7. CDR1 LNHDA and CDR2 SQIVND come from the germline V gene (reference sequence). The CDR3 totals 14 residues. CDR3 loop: CASSWWEGNNEQFF. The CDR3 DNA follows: TGTGCCAGTAGCTGGTGGGAGGGAAACAATGAGCAGTTCTTC.

The chain's CDR3 is CASSLALLTDRTGKDGYTF. The DNA for the CDR3 is TGTGCCAGCAGCTTAGCCTTACTCACTGATAGGACAGGGAAGGATGGCTACACCTTC. The chain carries TRBV13 and TRBJ1-2, with 8 positions matching TRBD1. The CDR3 is 19 amino acids. Unmatched junction bases numbered 19, after V lost 1 base and J lost 6 bases. Germline-derived CDR1 and CDR2 are PRHDT and FYEKMQ (reference sequence). The variable domain in full, completed from reference TRBV13 and TRBJ1-2, reads AAGVIQSPRHLIKEKRETATLKCYPIPRHDTVYWYQQGPGQDPQFLISFYEKMQSDKGSIPDRFSAQQFSDYHSELNMSSLELGDSALYFCASSLALLTDRTGKDGYTFGSGTRLTVV.

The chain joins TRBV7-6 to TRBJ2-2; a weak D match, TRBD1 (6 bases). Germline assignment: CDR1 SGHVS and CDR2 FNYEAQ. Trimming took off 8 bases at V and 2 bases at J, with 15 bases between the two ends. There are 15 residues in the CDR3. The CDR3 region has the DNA TGTGCCAGCCGTGAGTGGGGGCATAACACCGGGGAGCTGTTTTTT. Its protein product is CASREWGHNTGELFF. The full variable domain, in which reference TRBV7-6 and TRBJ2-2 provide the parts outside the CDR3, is GAGVSQSPRYKVTKRGQDVALRCDPISGHVSLYWYRQALGQGPEFLTYFNYEAQQDKSGLPNDRFSAERPEGSISTLTIQRTEQRDSAMYRCASREWGHNTGELFFGEGSRLTVL.

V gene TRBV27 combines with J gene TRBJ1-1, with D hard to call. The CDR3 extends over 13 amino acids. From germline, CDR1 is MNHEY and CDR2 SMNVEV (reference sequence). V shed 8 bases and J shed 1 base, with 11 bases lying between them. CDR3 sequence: CASGLDGNTEAFF. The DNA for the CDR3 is TGTGCCAGCGGGCTCGACGGGAACACTGAAGCTTTCTTT.

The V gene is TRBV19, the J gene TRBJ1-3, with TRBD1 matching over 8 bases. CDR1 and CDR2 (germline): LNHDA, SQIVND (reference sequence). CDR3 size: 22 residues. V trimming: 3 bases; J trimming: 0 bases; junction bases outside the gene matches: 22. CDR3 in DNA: TGTGCCAGTAGTATCATGAGTCTTATGACAGGGGTCCTACTTTTCTCTGGAAACACCATATATTTT. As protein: CASSIMSLMTGVLLFSGNTIYF.

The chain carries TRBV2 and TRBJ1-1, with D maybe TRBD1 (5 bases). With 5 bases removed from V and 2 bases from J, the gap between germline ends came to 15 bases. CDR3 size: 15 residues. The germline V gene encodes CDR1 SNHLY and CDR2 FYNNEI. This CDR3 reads CASSINRDLNTEAFF. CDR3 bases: TGTGCCAGCAGTATTAACCGGGACTTAAACACTGAAGCTTTCTTT.

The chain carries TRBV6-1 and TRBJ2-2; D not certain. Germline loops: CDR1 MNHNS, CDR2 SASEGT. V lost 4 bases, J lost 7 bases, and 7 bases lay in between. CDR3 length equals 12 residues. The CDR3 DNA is TGTGCCAGCAGTGTAGGAGACGGGGAGCTGTTTTTT. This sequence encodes CASSVGDGELFF.

The CDR3 sequence: CASSSTVGQGGTGELFF. CDR3 nucleotides: TGTGCCAGCAGCTCGACAGTGGGACAGGGGGGCACCGGGGAGCTGTTTTTT. J is TRBJ2-2 and V is TRBV7-6, with 11 bases fitting TRBD1. J lost 4 bases, V lost 4 bases, and 8 bases had no gene match. This CDR3 is built from 17 residues. Per the germline V gene, CDR1 is SGHVS and CDR2 is FNYEAQ. Full variable domain (rest looked up from reference TRBV7-6 and TRBJ2-2): GAGVSQSPRYKVTKRGQDVALRCDPISGHVSLYWYRQALGQGPEFLTYFNYEAQQDKSGLPNDRFSAERPEGSISTLTIQRTEQRDSAMYRCASSSTVGQGGTGELFFGEGSRLTVL.

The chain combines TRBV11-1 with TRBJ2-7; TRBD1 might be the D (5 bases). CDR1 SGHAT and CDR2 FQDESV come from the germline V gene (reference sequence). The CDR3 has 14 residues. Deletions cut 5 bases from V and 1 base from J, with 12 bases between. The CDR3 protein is CASSLPDNSYEQYF. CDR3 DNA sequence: TGTGCCAGCAGCCTCCCGGACAATTCCTACGAGCAGTACTTC.

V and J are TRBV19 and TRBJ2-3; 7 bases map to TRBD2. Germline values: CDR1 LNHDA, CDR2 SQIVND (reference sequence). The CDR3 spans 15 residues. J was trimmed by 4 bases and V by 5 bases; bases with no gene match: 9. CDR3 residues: CASSPRRELADTQYF. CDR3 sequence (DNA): TGTGCCAGTAGTCCACGGCGGGAGTTAGCAGATACGCAGTATTTT. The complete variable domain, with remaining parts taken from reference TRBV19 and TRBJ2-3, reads DGGITQSPKYLFRKEGQNVTLSCEQNLNHDAMYWYRQDPGQGLRLIYYSQIVNDFQKGDIAEGYSVSREKKESFPLTVTSAQKNPTAFYLCASSPRRELADTQYFGPGTRLTVL.

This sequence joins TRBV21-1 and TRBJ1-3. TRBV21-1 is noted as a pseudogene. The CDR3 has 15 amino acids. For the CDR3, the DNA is TGTGCCAGCAGGGCCGAGGAGCGGGAAGAAAACACCATATATTTT. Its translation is CASRAEEREENTIYF.

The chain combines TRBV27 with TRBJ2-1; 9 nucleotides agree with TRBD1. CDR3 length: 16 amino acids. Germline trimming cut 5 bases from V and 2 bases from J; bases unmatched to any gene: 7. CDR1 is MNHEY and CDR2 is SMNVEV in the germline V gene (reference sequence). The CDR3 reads CASSRPGQGPYNEQFF. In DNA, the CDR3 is TGTGCCAGCAGTCGCCCGGGACAGGGCCCCTACAATGAGCAGTTCTTC.

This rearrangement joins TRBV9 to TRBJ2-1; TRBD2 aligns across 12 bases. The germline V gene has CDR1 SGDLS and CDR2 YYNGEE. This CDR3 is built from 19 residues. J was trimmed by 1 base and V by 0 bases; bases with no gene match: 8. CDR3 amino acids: CASSVVASGGAWSYNEQFF. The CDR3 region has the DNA TGTGCCAGCAGCGTAGTGGCTAGCGGGGGGGCCTGGTCCTACAATGAGCAGTTCTTC.

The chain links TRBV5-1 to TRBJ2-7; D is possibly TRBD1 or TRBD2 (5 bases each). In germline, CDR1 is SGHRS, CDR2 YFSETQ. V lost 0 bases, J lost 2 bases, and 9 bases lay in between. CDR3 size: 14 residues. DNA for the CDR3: TGCGCCAGCAGCTTGGGTGGGGGACCCTACGAGCAGTACTTC. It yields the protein CASSLGGGPYEQYF.

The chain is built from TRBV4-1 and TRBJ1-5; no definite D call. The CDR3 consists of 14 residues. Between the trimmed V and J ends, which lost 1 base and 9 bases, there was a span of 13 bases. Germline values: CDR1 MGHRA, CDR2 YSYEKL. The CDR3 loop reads CASSQVHRARPQHF. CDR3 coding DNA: TGCGCCAGCAGCCAAGTTCACAGAGCTAGGCCCCAGCATTTT.

Here the CDR3 DNA reads TGTGCCAGCAGCCCGTCAGAATATACTATGAACACTGAAGCTTTCTTT. This sequence encodes CASSPSEYTMNTEAFF. The rearrangement links TRBV7-9 to TRBJ1-1; D unclear. This CDR3 contains 16 residues. Germline values: CDR1 SEHNR, CDR2 FQNEAQ (reference sequence). Trimming removed 5 bases at V and 0 bases at J, with 16 bases between.